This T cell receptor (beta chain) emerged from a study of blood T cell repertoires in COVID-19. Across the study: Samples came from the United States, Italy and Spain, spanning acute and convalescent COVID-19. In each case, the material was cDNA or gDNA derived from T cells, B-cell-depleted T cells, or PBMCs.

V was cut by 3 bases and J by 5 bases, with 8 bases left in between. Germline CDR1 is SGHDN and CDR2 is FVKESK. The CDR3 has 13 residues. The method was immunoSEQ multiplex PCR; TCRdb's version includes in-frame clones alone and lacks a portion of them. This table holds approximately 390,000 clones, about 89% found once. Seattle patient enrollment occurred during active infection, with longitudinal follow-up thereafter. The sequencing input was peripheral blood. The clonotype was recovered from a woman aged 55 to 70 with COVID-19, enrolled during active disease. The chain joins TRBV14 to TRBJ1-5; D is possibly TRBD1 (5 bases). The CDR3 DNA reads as TGTGCCAGCAGCCACCGGGGGGATCAGCCCCAGCATTTT. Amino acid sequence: CASSHRGDQPQHF.